The source of this T cell receptor (beta chain) is a study of blood T cells in healthy people across ages. Whole-study results and caveats: Diversity estimates from one million T cells were considered underestimates.

Through a sample-barcoded 5' primer and a J-beta primer mix, a second PCR was run for about 6 to 12 cycles. TCRdb reanalysed the 5' RACE reads using MiXCR and keeps one entry per CDR3 protein. This table has 800,000 or so distinct CDR3 sequences, approximately 25% appearing once. The extraction recovered at least 5.5 micrograms of total RNA per sample. Only a few counts were recorded for this clonotype. Its antigen is not identified. V lost 3 bases, J lost 2 bases, and 17 bases lay in between. Germline lookup yields CDR1 MGHRA and CDR2 YSYEKL. CDR3 length: 16 amino acids. This same sample was also part of a study on T cells of mothers and their children. Turning to that study: Researchers put all of the extracted RNA into cDNA synthesis, using roughly 1.4 ug per 15 ul. About 3 million TCR beta reads per child versus over 9 million per mother.

This sequence originates from a boy between 5 and 17 years old in good health. The chain employs TRBV4-1 and TRBJ2-7; perhaps TRBD1 as D (7 bases). The sample taken for sequencing was blood. In nucleotides, the CDR3 is TGCGCCAGCAGCCAGCCGACAGGGTCGGGGGCCTACGAGCAGTACTTC. Translated, it gives CASSQPTGSGAYEQYF.